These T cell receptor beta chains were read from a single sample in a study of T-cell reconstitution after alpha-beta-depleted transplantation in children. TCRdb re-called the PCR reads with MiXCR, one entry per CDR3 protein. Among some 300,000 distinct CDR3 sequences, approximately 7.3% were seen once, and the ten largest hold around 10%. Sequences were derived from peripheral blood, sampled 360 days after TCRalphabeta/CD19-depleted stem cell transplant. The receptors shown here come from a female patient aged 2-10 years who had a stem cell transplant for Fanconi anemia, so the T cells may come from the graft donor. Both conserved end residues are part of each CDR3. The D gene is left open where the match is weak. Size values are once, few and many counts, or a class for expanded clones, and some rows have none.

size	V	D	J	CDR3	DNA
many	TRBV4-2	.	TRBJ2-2	CASSHPRPGSNTGELFF	TGTGCCAGCAGCCACCCCCGTCCGGGGTCGAACACCGGGGAGCTGTTTTTT
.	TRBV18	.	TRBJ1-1	CASSPRSARPEAFF	TGTGCCAGCTCACCACGAAGTGCGAGGCCTGAAGCTTTCTTT
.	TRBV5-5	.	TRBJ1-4	CASSLTQPLPGEKLFF	TGTGCCAGCAGCTTGACCCAACCGCTCCCAGGGGAAAAACTGTTTTTT
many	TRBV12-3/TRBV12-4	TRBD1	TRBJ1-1	CASSLGQMNTEAFF	TGTGCCAGCAGTTTGGGACAGATGAACACTGAAGCTTTCTTT
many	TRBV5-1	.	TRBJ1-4	CASSRDQNEKLFF	TGCGCCAGCAGCCGGGACCAGAATGAAAAACTGTTTTTT
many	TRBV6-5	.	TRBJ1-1	CASSYWGSRRNTEAFF	TGTGCCAGCAGTTACTGGGGATCCCGGAGGAACACTGAAGCTTTCTTT
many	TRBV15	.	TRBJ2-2	CATSRGLTGANTGELFF	TGTGCCACCAGCAGAGGGCTTACGGGGGCGAACACCGGGGAGCTGTTTTTT
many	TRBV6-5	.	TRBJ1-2	CASSYFRRDTANYGYTF	TGTGCCAGCAGTTACTTCAGGAGGGACACTGCTAACTATGGCTACACCTTC
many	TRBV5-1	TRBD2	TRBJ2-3	CASSGWTSGTDTQYF	TGCGCCAGCAGTGGTTGGACTAGCGGCACAGATACGCAGTATTTT
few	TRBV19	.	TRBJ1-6	CASWGSYNSPLHF	TGTGCCAGCTGGGGCTCCTATAATTCACCCCTCCACTTT
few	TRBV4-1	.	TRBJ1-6	CASSQVFGASFSPLHF	TGCGCCAGCAGCCAAGTATTTGGCGCCAGTTTTTCACCCCTCCACTTT
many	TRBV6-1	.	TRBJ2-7	CASATRGNSYEQYF	TGTGCCAGCGCTACCAGGGGTAACTCCTACGAGCAGTACTTC
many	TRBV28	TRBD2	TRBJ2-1	CASSWTPSGRGSYNEQFF	TGTGCCAGCAGTTGGACCCCCTCCGGGAGGGGGAGCTACAATGAGCAGTTCTTC
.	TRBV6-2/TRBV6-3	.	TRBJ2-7	CASSYTVRQYF	TGTGCCAGCAGTTACACGGTTCGCCAGTACTTC
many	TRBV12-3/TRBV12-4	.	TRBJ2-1	CASSPDSYNEQFF	TGTGCCAGCAGTCCGGACAGTTACAATGAGCAGTTCTTC
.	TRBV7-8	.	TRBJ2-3	CASSPILGADTQYF	TGTGCCAGCAGCCCTATCCTAGGGGCAGATACGCAGTATTTT
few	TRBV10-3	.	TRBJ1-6	CAIKRQDNSPLHF	TGTGCCATCAAGAGACAGGATAATTCACCCCTCCACTTT
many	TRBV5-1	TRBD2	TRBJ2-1	CASSWGLAGPHYNEQFF	TGCGCCAGCAGCTGGGGCCTAGCGGGGCCTCATTACAATGAGCAGTTCTTC
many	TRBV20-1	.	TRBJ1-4	CSAQPRGEKLFF	TGCAGTGCCCAACCCCGGGGAGAAAAACTGTTTTTT
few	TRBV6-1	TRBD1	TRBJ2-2	CASRTYRGANTGELFF	TGTGCCAGCAGGACCTACAGGGGGGCGAACACCGGGGAGCTGTTTTTT
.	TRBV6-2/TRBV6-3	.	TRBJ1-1	CASSYSVIGNTEAFF	TGTGCCAGCAGTTACTCGGTCATAGGGAACACTGAAGCTTTCTTT
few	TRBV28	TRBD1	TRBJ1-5	CASRLSLQGARRGPQHF	TGTGCCAGCAGGTTATCACTCCAGGGGGCGCGTAGGGGGCCCCAGCATTTT
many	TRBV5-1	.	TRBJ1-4	CASSLGSNEKLFF	TGCGCCAGCAGCTTAGGTAGCAATGAAAAACTGTTTTTT
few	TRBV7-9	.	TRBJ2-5	CASSWSSGETQYF	TGTGCCAGCAGCTGGTCATCCGGCGAGACCCAGTACTTC
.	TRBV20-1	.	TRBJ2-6	CSAREVPGGANVLTF	TGCAGTGCTAGAGAGGTTCCTGGGGGGGCCAACGTCCTGACTTTC
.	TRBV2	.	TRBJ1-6	CASIPTRQDLSGGLHF	TGTGCCAGCATTCCGACTCGACAGGACCTATCTGGGGGCCTCCACTTT
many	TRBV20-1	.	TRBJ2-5	CSARDLTLGETQYF	TGCAGTGCTAGAGATTTGACCCTTGGGGAGACCCAGTACTTC
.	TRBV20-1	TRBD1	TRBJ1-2	CSATRDRPFYGYTF	TGCAGTGCAACAAGGGACAGGCCATTCTATGGCTACACCTTC
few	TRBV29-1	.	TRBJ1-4	CSVGVVANEKLFF	TGCAGCGTTGGGGTGGTGGCTAATGAAAAACTGTTTTTT
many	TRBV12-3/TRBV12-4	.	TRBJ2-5	CASSPTQGRQETQYF	TGTGCCAGCAGCCCAACCCAGGGCCGCCAAGAGACCCAGTACTTC
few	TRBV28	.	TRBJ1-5	CASSPPGGQPQHF	TGTGCCAGCAGTCCCCCGGGAGGGCAGCCCCAGCATTTT
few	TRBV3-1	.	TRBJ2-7	CASSGGPLTYEQYF	TGTGCCAGCAGCGGGGGTCCGTTAACCTACGAGCAGTACTTC
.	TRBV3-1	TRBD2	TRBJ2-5	CASSPTSGETQYF	TGTGCCAGCAGCCCTACTAGCGGAGAGACCCAGTACTTC
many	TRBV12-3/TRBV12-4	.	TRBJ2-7	CASSSTSSEQYF	TGTGCCAGCAGCTCTACTAGTTCCGAGCAGTACTTC
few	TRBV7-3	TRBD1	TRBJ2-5	CASSPQTGVETQYF	TGTGCCAGCAGCCCGCAGACAGGGGTGGAGACCCAGTACTTC
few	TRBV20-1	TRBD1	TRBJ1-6	CSARVGTGVGSPLHF	TGCAGTGCTAGAGTCGGGACAGGGGTCGGTTCACCCCTCCACTTT
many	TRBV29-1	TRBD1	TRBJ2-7	CSVYSGTGAYEQYF	TGCAGCGTTTACTCCGGGACAGGGGCCTACGAGCAGTACTTC
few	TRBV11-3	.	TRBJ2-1	CASSPAHRRGGEQFF	TGTGCCAGCAGCCCCGCCCATCGGAGGGGAGGTGAGCAGTTCTTC
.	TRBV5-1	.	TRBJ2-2	CASSSMDGLSGELFF	TGCGCCAGCAGCTCCATGGACGGGCTATCGGGGGAGCTGTTTTTT
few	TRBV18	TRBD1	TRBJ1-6	CASSPKTGDSPLHF	TGTGCCAGCTCACCAAAAACAGGGGATTCACCCCTCCACTTT
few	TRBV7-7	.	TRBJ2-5	CASSLNSGETQYF	TGTGCCAGCAGCTTAAACTCGGGTGAGACCCAGTACTTC
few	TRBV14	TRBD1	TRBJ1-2	CASSRISTGNYGYTF	TGTGCCAGCAGCCGTATTTCGACAGGGAACTATGGCTACACCTTC
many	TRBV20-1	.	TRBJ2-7	CSARGSTRDPGPKIDEQYF	TGCAGTGCTAGAGGTTCCACGCGGGATCCGGGTCCTAAAATAGACGAGCAGTACTTC
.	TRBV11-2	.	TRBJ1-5	CASSFGPNQPQHF	TGTGCCAGCAGCTTCGGCCCCAATCAGCCCCAGCATTTT
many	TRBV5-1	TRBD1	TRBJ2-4	CASSVNRGNIQYF	TGCGCCAGCAGCGTCAACAGGGGAAACATTCAGTACTTC
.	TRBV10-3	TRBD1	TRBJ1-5	CAIRDRLRQPQHF	TGTGCCATCAGGGACAGGTTGAGGCAGCCCCAGCATTTT
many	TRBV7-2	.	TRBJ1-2	CASSLESGQLYGYTF	TGTGCCAGCAGCTTAGAATCTGGACAGCTCTATGGCTACACCTTC
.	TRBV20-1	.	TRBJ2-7	CSARGAPGETYELYF	TGCAGTGCTAGAGGCGCGCCAGGGGAAACCTACGAGCTGTACTTC
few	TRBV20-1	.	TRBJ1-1	CSARDLAGNTEAFF	TGCAGTGCTAGAGATCTGGCAGGGAACACTGAAGCTTTCTTT
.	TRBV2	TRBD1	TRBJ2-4	CASSALGGADKNIQYF	TGTGCCAGCAGTGCATTAGGGGGCGCGGACAAAAACATTCAGTACTTC
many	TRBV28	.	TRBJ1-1	CASSPRRERTEAFF	TGTGCCAGCAGTCCCCGGCGGGAGCGGACTGAAGCTTTCTTT
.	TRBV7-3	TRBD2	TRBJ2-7	CASSLRGGVYEQYF	TGTGCCAGCAGCTTACGGGGGGGAGTCTACGAGCAGTACTTC
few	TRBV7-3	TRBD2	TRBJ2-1	CASSLTASGIYNEQFF	TGTGCCAGCAGCTTAACTGCTAGCGGGATTTACAATGAGCAGTTCTTC
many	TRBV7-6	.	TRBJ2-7	CASSLAQQGFYEQYF	TGTGCCAGCAGCTTAGCACAACAGGGTTTTTACGAGCAGTACTTC
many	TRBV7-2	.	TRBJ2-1	CASSTMRSIGNEQFF	TGTGCCAGCAGCACCATGAGGTCCATTGGGAATGAGCAGTTCTTC
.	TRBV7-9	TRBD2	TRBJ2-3	CASSRRGGRGTDTQYF	TGTGCCAGCAGCCGGCGGGGGGGCCGGGGCACAGATACGCAGTATTTT
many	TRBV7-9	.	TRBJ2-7	CASSFWGLSSYEQYF	TGTGCCAGCAGCTTCTGGGGGCTCAGCTCCTACGAGCAGTACTTC